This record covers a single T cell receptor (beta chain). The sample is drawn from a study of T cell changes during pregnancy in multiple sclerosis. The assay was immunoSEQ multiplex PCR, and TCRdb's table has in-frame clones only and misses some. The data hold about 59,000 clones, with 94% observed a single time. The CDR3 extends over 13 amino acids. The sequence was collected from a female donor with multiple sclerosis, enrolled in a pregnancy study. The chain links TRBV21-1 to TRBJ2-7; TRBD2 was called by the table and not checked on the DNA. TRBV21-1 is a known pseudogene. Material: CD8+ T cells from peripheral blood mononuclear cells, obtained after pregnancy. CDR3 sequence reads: CASSKPSGSEQYF. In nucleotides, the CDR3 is TGTGCCAGCAGCAAACCTAGCGGGAGCGAGCAGTACTTC.